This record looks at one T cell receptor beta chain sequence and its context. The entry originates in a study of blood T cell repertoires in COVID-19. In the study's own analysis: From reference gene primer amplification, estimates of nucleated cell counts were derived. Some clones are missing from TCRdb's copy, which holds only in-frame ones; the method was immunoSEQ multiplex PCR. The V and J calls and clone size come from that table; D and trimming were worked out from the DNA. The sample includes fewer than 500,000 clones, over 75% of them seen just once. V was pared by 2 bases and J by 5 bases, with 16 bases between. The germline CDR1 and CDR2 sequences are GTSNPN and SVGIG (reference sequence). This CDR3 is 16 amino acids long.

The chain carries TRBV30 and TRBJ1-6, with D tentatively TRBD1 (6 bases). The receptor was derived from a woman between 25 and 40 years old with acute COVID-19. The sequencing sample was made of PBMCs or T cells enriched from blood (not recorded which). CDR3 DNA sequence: TGTGCCTGGAGTAAGCGCGGACAGTTTCATAATTCACCCCTCCACTTT. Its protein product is CAWSKRGQFHNSPLHF.